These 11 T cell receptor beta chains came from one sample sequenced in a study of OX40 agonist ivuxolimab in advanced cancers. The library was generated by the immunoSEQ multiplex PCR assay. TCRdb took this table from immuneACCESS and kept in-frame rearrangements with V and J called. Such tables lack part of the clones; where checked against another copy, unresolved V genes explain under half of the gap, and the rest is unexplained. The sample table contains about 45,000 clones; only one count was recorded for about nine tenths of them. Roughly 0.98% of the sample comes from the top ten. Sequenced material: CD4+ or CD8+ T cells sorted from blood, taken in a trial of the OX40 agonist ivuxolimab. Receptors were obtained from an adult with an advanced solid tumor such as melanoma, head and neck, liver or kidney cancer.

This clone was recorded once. CDR3 DNA sequence: TGCGCCAGCAGCTTGGTAGACAAAAACACTGAAGCTTTCTTT. Translating gives CASSLVDKNTEAFF. The chain is built from TRBV5-1 and TRBJ1-1; D call uncertain. Germline assignment: CDR1 SGHRS and CDR2 YFSETQ. The CDR3 is 14 amino acids. V lost 0 bases and J lost 2, with 8 bases in between.

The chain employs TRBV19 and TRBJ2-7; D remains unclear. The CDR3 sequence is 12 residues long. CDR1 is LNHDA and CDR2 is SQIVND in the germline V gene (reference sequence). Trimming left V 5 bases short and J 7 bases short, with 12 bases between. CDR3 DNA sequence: TGTGCCAGTAGTCGGTCCCCCTGGGAGCAGTACTTC. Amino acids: CASSRSPWEQYF.

CDR3 DNA sequence: TGTGCCAGCAGCGCGACCGGGATCCAAGAGACCCAGTACTTC. Protein product: CASSATGIQETQYF. The gene calls are TRBV9 and TRBJ2-5; maybe TRBD2 (5 bases). The CDR3 is made up of 14 amino acids. Deletions cut 3 bases from V and 1 base from J, with 10 bases between. Germline V gene data show CDR1 as SGDLS and CDR2 as YYNGEE.

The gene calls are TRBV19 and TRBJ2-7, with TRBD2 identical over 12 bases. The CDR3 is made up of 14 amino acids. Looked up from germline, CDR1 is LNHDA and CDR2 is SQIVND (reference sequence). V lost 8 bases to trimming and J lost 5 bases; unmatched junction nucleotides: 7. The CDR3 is CASRRTSGKNEQYF. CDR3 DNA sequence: TGTGCCAGTCGACGGACTAGCGGGAAGAACGAGCAGTACTTC.

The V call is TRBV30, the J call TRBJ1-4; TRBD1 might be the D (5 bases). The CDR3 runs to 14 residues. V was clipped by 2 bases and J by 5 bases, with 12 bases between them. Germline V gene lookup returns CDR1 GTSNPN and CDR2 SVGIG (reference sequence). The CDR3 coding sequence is TGTGCCTGGAGTTTGCAGGGCCTAAATGAAAAACTGTTTTTT. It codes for CAWSLQGLNEKLFF.

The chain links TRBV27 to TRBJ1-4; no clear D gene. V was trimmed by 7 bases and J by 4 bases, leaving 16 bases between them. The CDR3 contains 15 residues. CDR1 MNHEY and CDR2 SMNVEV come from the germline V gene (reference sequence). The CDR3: CASKSGQQINEKLFF. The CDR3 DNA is TGTGCCAGCAAATCCGGGCAGCAAATTAATGAAAAACTGTTTTTT.

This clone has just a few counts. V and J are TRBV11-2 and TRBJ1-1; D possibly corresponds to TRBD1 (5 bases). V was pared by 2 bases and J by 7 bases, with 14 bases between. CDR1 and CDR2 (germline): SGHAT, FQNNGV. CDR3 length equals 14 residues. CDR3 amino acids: CASSLQRGGDEAFF. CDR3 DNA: TGTGCCAGCAGCTTACAGAGGGGAGGTGATGAAGCTTTCTTT. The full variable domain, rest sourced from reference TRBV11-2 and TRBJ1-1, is EAGVAQSPRYKIIEKRQSVAFWCNPISGHATLYWYQQILGQGPKLLIQFQNNGVVDDSQLPKDRFSAERLKGVDSTLKIQPAKLEDSAVYLCASSLQRGGDEAFFGQGTRLTVV.

The CDR3 is CASSVGGGQVSPEQYF. In DNA form, the CDR3 reads TGTGCCAGCAGCGTAGGGGGGGGACAGGTCTCGCCCGAGCAGTACTTC. This rearrangement joins TRBV9 to TRBJ2-7; D might be TRBD1 (8 bases). The V end was cut by 0 bases, the J end by 6 bases, with 19 bases between. CDR1 is SGDLS and CDR2 is YYNGEE in the germline V gene. The CDR3 spans 16 residues.

CDR3 bases: TGTGCCAGCAGCCAAGGGACGGGCCTCTACGAGCAGTACTTC. This translates into CASSQGTGLYEQYF. The chain links TRBV14 to TRBJ2-7; D is unclear. The CDR3 has 14 residues. Trimming removed 1 base from V and 3 bases from J, with 10 bases in between. CDR1 and CDR2 (germline): SGHDN, FVKESK. Filled out from reference TRBV14 and TRBJ2-7, the complete variable domain reads EAGVTQFPSHSVIEKGQTVTLRCDPISGHDNLYWYRRVMGKEIKFLLHFVKESKQDESGMPNNRFLAERTGGTYSTLKVQPAELEDSGVYFCASSQGTGLYEQYFGPGTRLTVT.

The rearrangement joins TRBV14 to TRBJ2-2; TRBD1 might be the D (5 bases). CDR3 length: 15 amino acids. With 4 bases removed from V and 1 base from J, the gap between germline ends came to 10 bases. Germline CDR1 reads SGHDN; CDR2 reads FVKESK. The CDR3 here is CASSRIGQNTGELFF. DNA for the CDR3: TGTGCCAGCAGCCGGATCGGACAGAACACCGGGGAGCTGTTTTTT. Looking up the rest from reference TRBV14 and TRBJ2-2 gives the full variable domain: EAGVTQFPSHSVIEKGQTVTLRCDPISGHDNLYWYRRVMGKEIKFLLHFVKESKQDESGMPNNRFLAERTGGTYSTLKVQPAELEDSGVYFCASSRIGQNTGELFFGEGSRLTVL.

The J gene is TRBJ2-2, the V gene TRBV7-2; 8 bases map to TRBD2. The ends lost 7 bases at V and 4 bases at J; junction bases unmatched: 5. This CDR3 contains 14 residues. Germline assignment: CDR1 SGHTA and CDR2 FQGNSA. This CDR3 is CASTQAGGTGELFF. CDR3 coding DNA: TGTGCCAGCACCCAGGCGGGGGGCACCGGGGAGCTGTTTTTT.